This T cell receptor beta chain was sequenced during a study of immune evolution from preneoplasia to lung adenocarcinoma. Study conclusions and caveats: Top clone frequencies peaked in normal lung, apparently declining through invasive adenocarcinoma.

Between the mid-2010s and the late 2010s, patients underwent resection in Japan or China. Each case's diagnosis was confirmed by two pathologists on H&E. Germline CDR1 and CDR2: MNHNY and SVGAGI (reference sequence). CDR3 size: 16 residues. The trim removed 7 bases at V and 2 bases at J, leaving 12 bases unmatched. To note about this clone: Its antigen is still unknown.

Assay: immunoSEQ multiplex PCR; the TCRdb copy retains only in-frame clones and omits some. The sample records approximately 6,000 clones, 81% being singletons. The specimen was FFPE normal lung tissue adjacent to the tumor. The clonotype comes from a person between 45 and 75 years old with lung adenocarcinoma. The rearrangement joins TRBV6-6 to TRBJ1-1; 8 bases line up with TRBD1. CDR3 in amino acids: CASNQGVGQGNTEAFF. The CDR3 DNA reads as TGTGCCAGCAACCAAGGGGTTGGACAGGGAAACACTGAAGCTTTCTTT.